The clone carrying this TCR beta chain has more than one count but fewer than ten. This record comes from a study of patients and donors after allogeneic stem cell transplantation. V lost 0 bases and J lost 3, with 3 bases in between. The CDR3 is made up of 12 amino acids. The germline gives CDR1 GTSNPN, CDR2 SVGIG (reference sequence). TCRdb passed the RT-PCR reads through MiXCR, listing each CDR3 protein once. Counted here are 150,000 to 200,000 distinct CDR3 sequences, 41% occurring once; the ten biggest clones make up 30% to 35%. The sequence derives from a human donor who was either an allogeneic HSCT recipient or a stem cell or donor lymphocyte infusion donor (not recorded which). It is not recorded whose cells these are; they may come from a transplant donor. This chain joins TRBV30 and TRBJ2-1; D is ambiguous. Sequencing was carried out using blood, either unsorted or a sorted T cell fraction (not recorded which). Here the CDR3 reads CAWSVGYNEQFF. The CDR3 bases are TGTGCCTGGAGTGTGGGCTACAATGAGCAGTTCTTC.